Below, 20 T cell receptor beta chains from the same sample are listed, as sequenced in a study of Ad26.COV2.S vaccination and SARS-CoV-2 variants. The treatment denotes: some 20 received Ad26.COV2.S at low or high dose, single or two shots; five or six received placebo; per-sample allocation not given. Collection of the samples took place on day 63 after the first injection of vaccine or placebo. Some clones are missing from TCRdb's copy, which holds only in-frame ones; the method was immunoSEQ multiplex PCR. This table holds about 680,000 clones, about 89% found once. This specimen was peripheral blood, taken in a trial of Ad26.COV2.S vaccine versus placebo. The receptor source for this set is a person between 18 and 65 years old who received the Ad26.COV2.S COVID-19 vaccine or a placebo.

The CDR3 nucleotides read TGTGCCAGCAGGTCCCTGGGACAGAACTATGGCTACACCTTC. Translation: CASRSLGQNYGYTF. The chain combines TRBV6-5 with TRBJ1-2; 7 positions agree with TRBD1. Germline V gene sequence: CDR1 MNHEY, CDR2 SVGAGI. CDR3 length: 14 residues. The trim removed 6 bases at V and 2 bases at J, leaving 6 bases unmatched.

The chain uses TRBV5-1 and TRBJ1-1; weak D call: TRBD1 (6 bases). The V and J ends lost 3 bases and 8 bases respectively, with 20 bases between them. In germline, CDR1 is SGHRS, CDR2 YFSETQ. The CDR3 sequence is 15 residues long. The CDR3: CASSSNVYRDREAFF. CDR3 bases: TGCGCCAGCAGCTCCAATGTTTACAGGGACCGGGAAGCTTTCTTT.

This chain uses TRBV19 with TRBJ2-1; 12 nucleotides match TRBD2. Losses at the gene ends were 5 bases for V and 3 bases for J; bases not matched to a gene: 5. The CDR3 runs to 16 residues. Germline loops: CDR1 LNHDA, CDR2 SQIVND (reference sequence). CDR3 nucleotides: TGTGCCAGTAGTCCGCGGACTAGCGGGAACTACAATGAGCAGTTCTTC. Its protein product is CASSPRTSGNYNEQFF.

The chain couples TRBV11-2 to TRBJ2-7, with 9 bases identical to TRBD2. Germline lookup yields CDR1 SGHAT and CDR2 FQNNGV. This CDR3 is 16 amino acids long. The J segment lost 4 bases and the V segment lost 4 bases, leaving 11 bases of the junction unmatched. The chain's CDR3 is CASSSPGLAILYEQYF. DNA for the CDR3: TGTGCCAGCAGCTCCCCGGGACTAGCCATTTTGTACGAGCAGTACTTC.

V usage is TRBV19 and J usage is TRBJ2-2; D ambiguous. With 0 bases removed from V and 1 base from J, the gap between germline ends came to 9 bases. The CDR3 is 16 residues long. CDR1 and CDR2 from the germline V gene are LNHDA and SQIVND (reference sequence). The CDR3, as DNA: TGTGCCAGTAGTATAGAGAGGACGGGGAACACCGGGGAGCTGTTTTTT. This sequence encodes CASSIERTGNTGELFF. Supplemented by reference TRBV19 and TRBJ2-2, the full variable domain reads DGGITQSPKYLFRKEGQNVTLSCEQNLNHDAMYWYRQDPGQGLRLIYYSQIVNDFQKGDIAEGYSVSREKKESFPLTVTSAQKNPTAFYLCASSIERTGNTGELFFGEGSRLTVL.

This clone was observed a single time. This specimen includes other DNA sequences encoding the same CDR3. This chain connects TRBV19 to TRBJ1-5; D is unresolved. CDR3 length: 14 residues. Trimming stripped 2 bases from V and 2 bases from J, with 7 bases between. Germline CDR1 and CDR2: LNHDA and SQIVND (reference sequence). The CDR3, as DNA: TGTGCCAGTAGTATAAGGGCCGGCAATCAGCCCCAGCATTTT. This gives the protein CASSIRAGNQPQHF.

This clone was counted once. The rearrangement joins TRBV5-1 to TRBJ1-4; D gene uncertain. The germline gives CDR1 SGHRS, CDR2 YFSETQ. The CDR3 totals 13 residues. V shed 4 bases and J shed 7 bases, with 11 bases lying between them. The CDR3 nucleotides read TGCGCCAGCAGCAGGGTCACGGGTGAAAAACTGTTTTTT. Translated, it gives CASSRVTGEKLFF.

The chain joins TRBV24-1 to TRBJ1-1, with D perhaps matching TRBD1 (5 bases). Germline V CDR1 and CDR2: KGHDR, SFDVKD. This CDR3 is built from 14 residues. Trimming pared 2 bases from V and 4 bases from J, leaving 10 bases between. The CDR3 is CATSDSGDGTEAFF. The CDR3, as DNA: TGTGCCACCAGTGATTCGGGGGATGGCACTGAAGCTTTCTTT.

The genes are TRBV5-1 and TRBJ2-1, with D tentatively TRBD1 (8 bases). The germline gives CDR1 SGHRS, CDR2 YFSETQ. This CDR3 spans 15 amino acids. Trimming stripped 1 base from V and 4 bases from J, with 12 bases between. CDR3 nucleotides: TGCGCCAGCAGCTTGACAGGGGGGGATTACAATGAGCAGTTCTTC. Translating gives CASSLTGGDYNEQFF.

The J gene is TRBJ2-2, the V gene TRBV24-1, with D maybe TRBD2 (6 bases). V was pared by 0 bases and J by 0 bases, with 13 bases between. From germline, CDR1 is KGHDR and CDR2 SFDVKD. The CDR3 is 18 residues long. The CDR3 sequence: CATSDLVGGVPNTGELFF. DNA for the CDR3: TGTGCCACCAGTGATTTGGTTGGAGGGGTCCCGAACACCGGGGAGCTGTTTTTT.

The CDR3 DNA reads as TGTGCCAGCAGCCCGCCCACAAGGGGAGATGAGCAGTTCTTC. Residues: CASSPPTRGDEQFF. The rearrangement links TRBV9 to TRBJ2-1; the D gene could be TRBD1 or TRBD2 (5 bases each). CDR1 is SGDLS and CDR2 is YYNGEE in the germline V gene. V was cut by 4 bases and J by 8 bases, with 16 bases left in between. The CDR3 sequence is 14 residues long.

CDR3 DNA: TGTGCCACCAGAGAGACCCAGTACTTC. It specifies CATRETQYF. The chain couples TRBV24-1 to TRBJ2-5, with D unresolved. Germline values: CDR1 KGHDR, CDR2 SFDVKD. The V and J ends lost 7 bases and 4 bases respectively, with 0 bases between them. The CDR3 covers 9 residues.

The chain combines TRBV2 with TRBJ1-5; 7 bases agree with TRBD1. The CDR3 runs 14 residues. CDR1 and CDR2 (germline): SNHLY, FYNNEI. J lost 5 bases, V lost 1 base, and 2 bases had no gene match. The CDR3 coding sequence is TGTGCCAGCAGTGAAGGCAGGGGGGATCAGCCCCAGCATTTT. Protein sequence: CASSEGRGDQPQHF.

The chain is built from TRBV30 and TRBJ1-2; D not resolved. V lost 3 bases and J 9 bases, leaving 11 bases between the germline ends. There are 11 residues in the CDR3. Per germline, CDR1 GTSNPN and CDR2 SVGIG (reference sequence). CDR3 nucleotide sequence: TGTGCCTGGAGACCTACTCAGAGCTACACCTTC. Its translation: CAWRPTQSYTF.

V usage is TRBV18 and J usage is TRBJ2-1, with 14 nucleotides matching TRBD2. Germline CDR1 is KGHSH and CDR2 is LQKENI. The CDR3 length is 18 residues. The V and J ends lost 3 bases and 6 bases, in that order; junction bases with no gene match: 10. DNA of the CDR3: TGTGCCAGCTCACCGGGGACAGGAGGACTAGCGGGGGGCAATGAGCAGTTCTTC. Its protein is CASSPGTGGLAGGNEQFF.

For this clone: At the DNA level, this CDR3 is encoded by other sequences in the same sample as well. The J gene is TRBJ1-6, the V gene TRBV30; D call uncertain. Trimming stripped 0 bases from V and 0 bases from J, with 6 bases between. The CDR3 extends over 15 amino acids. The germline gives CDR1 GTSNPN, CDR2 SVGIG (reference sequence). CDR3 in DNA: TGTGCCTGGAGTGTAGGCAGCTCCTATAATTCACCCCTCCACTTT. Its protein product is CAWSVGSSYNSPLHF.

The chain couples TRBV5-1 to TRBJ1-6, with 10 positions matching TRBD1. This CDR3 spans 15 amino acids. V lost 4 bases to trimming and J lost 10 bases; unmatched junction nucleotides: 8. Germline V gene data show CDR1 as SGHRS and CDR2 as YFSETQ. The CDR3 nucleotides are TGCGCCAGCAGCCCAGGGACAGGGGAGGGATCACCCCTCCACTTT. Amino acid sequence: CASSPGTGEGSPLHF.

This chain connects TRBV5-6 to TRBJ2-5, with unresolved D. Germline CDR1 and CDR2: SGHDT and YYEEEE. Trimming shortened V by 4 bases and J by 3 bases, and 19 bases separated the two germline ends. The length of the CDR3 is 16 residues. CDR3 in amino acids: CASSPLLDHQKETQYF. The CDR3 DNA follows: TGTGCCAGCAGCCCCCTGCTGGACCATCAAAAAGAGACCCAGTACTTC.

V is TRBV6-2 or TRBV6-3 and J is TRBJ2-3, with D unresolved. This CDR3 contains 14 residues. Trimming left V 2 bases short and J 5 bases short, with 11 bases between. Germline V gene data show CDR1 as MNHEY and CDR2 as SVGEGT. The chain's CDR3 is CASSYAGPRDTQYF. CDR3 sequence (DNA): TGTGCCAGCAGTTACGCAGGACCACGAGATACGCAGTATTTT.

V gene TRBV2 combines with J gene TRBJ1-4, with TRBD1 matching 8 bases. The CDR3 spans 13 residues. V was clipped by 5 bases and J by 8 bases; unmatched bases: 4. CDR1 is SNHLY and CDR2 is FYNNEI in the germline V gene. CDR3 protein: CASSWTGREKLFF. The DNA of the CDR3 is TGTGCCAGCAGTTGGACAGGGAGAGAAAAACTGTTTTTT.